This record covers a single T cell receptor beta chain. Its antigen is as yet unknown. This sample stems from a study of shared clonotypes between healthy human individuals. For every subset, genomic DNA was evenly distributed across several immunoSEQ plates. Loaded into unsorted PBMC replicate PCRs was around 300 ng DNA, 25,000 to 30,000 T cell genomes. As originally analysed: ImmunoSEQ output held junction-only sequences without quality scores, so filtering differed. Profiling relied on immunoSEQ multiplex PCR, and the TCRdb table lists in-frame clones only, not all of them. The V and J calls and the clone size are those of that table, but D and trimming were determined from the DNA. The repertoire holds 450,000 to 500,000 clones, with roughly 80% as singletons. With 5 bases removed from V and 7 bases from J, the gap between germline ends came to 21 bases. CDR1 is LNHDA, CDR2 SQIVND, per germline (reference sequence). The CDR3 loop spans 15 amino acids.

Broader study findings: A small donor pool kept down the genetic and exposure-history diversity that was represented.

Sequenced input: PBMCs. This chain joins TRBV19 and TRBJ2-7; possible D gene TRBD2, 5 bases. The clonotype comes from a woman aged 40 to 49 in good health. Some clones in this sample may be carry-over from other donors' samples. CDR3 protein: CASSPRGRLGFEQYF. As DNA, the CDR3 is TGTGCCAGTAGTCCTCGCGGGCGCCTCGGGTTTGAGCAGTACTTC.